This is a list of T cell receptor beta chains from one sample in a study of blood T cell repertoires in COVID-19. The assay was immunoSEQ multiplex PCR, and TCRdb's table has in-frame clones only and misses some. The data contain fewer than 300,000 clones, about 89% of them singletons. The specimen was peripheral blood. These TCRs come from a man aged 35-49 years who had recovered from COVID-19. Each CDR3 is given with its conserved first and last residue. The D gene is left open where the match is weak. Not all rows give a size; the values are once, few, many and, for expanded clones, a class.

clone size,V gene,J gene,D gene,CDR3 DNA,CDR3 protein
NA,TRBV6-2/TRBV6-3,TRBJ2-7,NA,TGTGCCAGCAGTTTATGGGATTTCGGACTTGCCTACGAGCAGTACTTC,CASSLWDFGLAYEQYF
NA,TRBV2,TRBJ2-6,NA,TGTGCCAGCAGCCACGACATCTCTGGGGCCAACGTCCTGACTTTC,CASSHDISGANVLTF
NA,TRBV27,TRBJ1-2,TRBD1,TGTGCCAGCAGTCCACAGGGGTATGGCTACACCTTC,CASSPQGYGYTF
NA,TRBV6-6,TRBJ2-2,NA,TGTGCCAGCAGCCCGGGTACCCTTTCCACCGGGGAGCTGTTTTTT,CASSPGTLSTGELFF
NA,TRBV9,TRBJ1-5,NA,TGTGCCAGCAGCGTAGACGCAGGTGGCCAGCCCCAGCATTTT,CASSVDAGGQPQHF
once,TRBV19,TRBJ1-5,NA,TGTGCCAGTAGTATAGTCTCACAGAGCAATCAGCCCCAGCATTTT,CASSIVSQSNQPQHF
NA,TRBV10-2,TRBJ2-7,TRBD1,TGCGCCATCGCTGCCGGGACAGCCACCCCCTACGAGCAGTACTTC,CAIAAGTATPYEQYF
few,TRBV2,TRBJ1-5,TRBD1,TGTGCCAGCAGTGGGGACAGGGGAATAAATCAGCCCCAGCATTTT,CASSGDRGINQPQHF
NA,TRBV3-1/TRBV3-2,TRBJ2-6,NA,TGTGCCAGCAGCCATCTAGCGGGGGCCAACGTCCTGACTTTC,CASSHLAGANVLTF
NA,TRBV24-1,TRBJ2-5,NA,TGTGCCACCAGTGATTTTAGGCCCGAGCGGATAGAGACCCAGTACTTC,CATSDFRPERIETQYF
NA,TRBV29-1,TRBJ1-1,NA,TGCAGCGTTGGGGTCGTAGTGGGCAATCAAGCTTTCTTT,CSVGVVVGNQAFF
NA,TRBV30,TRBJ2-6,TRBD2,TGTGCCTTTAGCGGGAGTATCGGTGGGGCCAACGTCCTGACTTTC,CAFSGSIGGANVLTF
NA,TRBV6-2/TRBV6-3,TRBJ2-3,TRBD2,TGTGCCAGCAGCCCGGCCCCGGGACTAGCGGGGGGGCCGGAAAGAGTGGTAGATACGCAGTATTTT,CASSPAPGLAGGPERVVDTQYF
NA,TRBV19,TRBJ2-1,TRBD2,TGTGCCAGTAGGGGACTAGCGGGCAATGAGCAGTTCTTC,CASRGLAGNEQFF
NA,TRBV19,TRBJ1-5,NA,TGTGCCAGTAGGAATCAGGGCAATCAGCCCCAGCATTTT,CASRNQGNQPQHF
once,TRBV5-1,TRBJ2-3,TRBD1,TGCGCCAGCAGCTTGGGAGCAGGGGGCGCAGATACGCAGTATTTT,CASSLGAGGADTQYF
NA,TRBV12-3/TRBV12-4,TRBJ2-7,NA,TGTGCCAGCAGTTTTAAGCTAAACTACGAGCAGTACTTC,CASSFKLNYEQYF
NA,TRBV2,TRBJ2-7,TRBD2,TGTGCCAGCAGTCACATAGGACTAGCGGGAGGGGTTCCGTCCTACGAGCAGTACTTC,CASSHIGLAGGVPSYEQYF
few,TRBV12-3/TRBV12-4,TRBJ2-7,NA,TGTGCCAGCACCAGACGGGATTCCTACGAGCAGTACTTC,CASTRRDSYEQYF
NA,TRBV7-2,TRBJ1-3,NA,TGTGCCAGCAGCTTAGGGTGGTTCGAGTCTGGAAACACCATATATTTT,CASSLGWFESGNTIYF
NA,TRBV21-1,TRBJ2-7,NA,TGTGCCAGCAGCAAAGCGCTGACGGACAGGGCCTACGAGCAGTACTTC,CASSKALTDRAYEQYF
NA,TRBV6-5,TRBJ2-7,TRBD2,TGTGCCAGCAGTCCTCGGGGGGACGAGCAGTACTTC,CASSPRGDEQYF
NA,TRBV7-2,TRBJ2-2,NA,TGTGCCAGCAGCTTAGCTGGGTTGCGACGGGGGGCCGCGAACACCGGGGAGCTGTTTTTT,CASSLAGLRRGAANTGELFF
NA,TRBV5-4,TRBJ2-1,TRBD1,TGTGCCAGCAGCTTGGACGGACCGGGACAGCACAATGAGCAGTTCTTC,CASSLDGPGQHNEQFF
NA,TRBV10-2,TRBJ2-1,NA,TGCGCCAGCAGGCCCGACAGCAAGAATGAGCAGTTCTTC,CASRPDSKNEQFF
NA,TRBV27,TRBJ2-3,TRBD2,TGTGCCAGCAGTTTAGGTACCCCTAGCGGTTTTAGCACAGATACGCAGTATTTT,CASSLGTPSGFSTDTQYF
NA,TRBV25-1,TRBJ2-3,NA,TGTGCCAGCAGTGGCCACAGGGTGGTAAGCACAGATACGCAGTATTTT,CASSGHRVVSTDTQYF
NA,TRBV2,TRBJ2-2,NA,TGTGCCAGGCGCGGGACCTCGGGCGGGGAGCTGTTTTTT,CARRGTSGGELFF
NA,TRBV3-1/TRBV3-2,TRBJ2-7,NA,TGTGCCAGCAGAAGGGGGGGCGAGCAGTACTTC,CASRRGGEQYF
NA,TRBV5-6,TRBJ2-7,TRBD2,TGTGCCAGCAGCCAAGGGACTAGTCTTTACGAGCAGTACTTC,CASSQGTSLYEQYF
few,TRBV6-6,TRBJ1-2,NA,TGTGCCAGCAGTTACTCGAGTCAGGGCATGAGTAGCTACACCTTC,CASSYSSQGMSSYTF
NA,TRBV5-1,TRBJ2-7,TRBD2,TGCGCCAGCAGCCAACTAGCGGGAGTCCCCGAGCAGTACTTC,CASSQLAGVPEQYF
few,TRBV12-5,TRBJ1-5,NA,TGTGCATTAGGCGTGACAAATAGCAATCAGCCCCAGCATTTT,CALGVTNSNQPQHF
NA,TRBV4-3,TRBJ2-7,NA,TGCGCCAGCAGCCAAGGTCTTGGACAGCTAACCTACGAGCAGTACTTC,CASSQGLGQLTYEQYF
NA,TRBV11-2,TRBJ2-2,NA,TGTGCCAGCAGTTTAGGTCAGGGTTTATTGGACACCGGGGAGCTGTTTTTT,CASSLGQGLLDTGELFF
NA,TRBV7-2,TRBJ2-7,TRBD2,TGTGCCAGCAGCGGTGGCGGGAGGAGCTCCTACGAGCAGTACTTC,CASSGGGRSSYEQYF
NA,TRBV18,TRBJ1-1,NA,TGTGCCAGCTCACCTTCGACAGGTCACACTGAAGCTTTCTTT,CASSPSTGHTEAFF
NA,TRBV4-1,TRBJ1-1,NA,TGCGCCAGCAGCCAAGTACGCAGGGGCACTGAAGCTTTCTTT,CASSQVRRGTEAFF
NA,TRBV7-2,TRBJ2-7,NA,TGTGCCAGCAGCCTCGGGACACACTACGAGCAGTACTTC,CASSLGTHYEQYF
NA,TRBV5-1,TRBJ1-2,NA,TGCGCCAGCAGCGCCACAGTTAACTATGGCTACACCTTC,CASSATVNYGYTF
NA,TRBV6-5,TRBJ2-7,TRBD1,TGTGCCAGCAGGACAGGGGCCAGGAGGCACGAGCAGTACTTC,CASRTGARRHEQYF
few,TRBV6-1,TRBJ2-5,TRBD1,TGTGCCAGCAGTGATGCACAGGGGGAGACCCAGTACTTC,CASSDAQGETQYF
NA,TRBV7-9,TRBJ1-4,TRBD1,TGTGCCAGCAGCACTCTAAGGACAGGGGGTGGAGAAAAACTGTTTTTT,CASSTLRTGGGEKLFF
NA,TRBV4-3,TRBJ2-2,NA,TGCGCCAGCAGCCAAGATCTTGGACTCCCCGGGGAGCTGTTTTTT,CASSQDLGLPGELFF
NA,TRBV27,TRBJ2-3,NA,TGTGCCAGCGGTGACAGGAGGAGCACAGATACGCAGTATTTT,CASGDRRSTDTQYF
NA,TRBV2,TRBJ2-6,TRBD2,TGTGCCAGCAGTCACCCGGGACTAGCGGCCCCCCGGGCCAACGTCCTGACTTTC,CASSHPGLAAPRANVLTF
NA,TRBV28,TRBJ2-3,TRBD1,TGTGCCAGCAGTTTCCAGGGCAGGGGGCGTCGGAACACAGATACGCAGTATTTT,CASSFQGRGRRNTDTQYF
NA,TRBV5-1,TRBJ2-3,TRBD2,TGCGCCAGCAGTTTGGGACTAGCGGGAGTAGATACGCAGTATTTT,CASSLGLAGVDTQYF
NA,TRBV27,TRBJ2-3,NA,TGTGCCAGCAGTTTATCAACCAGTACCGCAGATACGCAGTATTTT,CASSLSTSTADTQYF
NA,TRBV15,TRBJ2-5,TRBD1,TGTGCCACCAGCAAGCTAAGGACAGGGGTGGAGACCCAGTACTTC,CATSKLRTGVETQYF
NA,TRBV5-8,TRBJ2-5,NA,TGTGCCAGCAGCTCGGGCAGGGCCCCAGAGACCCAGTACTTC,CASSSGRAPETQYF
once,TRBV28,TRBJ1-4,NA,TGTGCCAGCAGTTTGCCAGGGGTAGCCGAAAAACTGTTTTTT,CASSLPGVAEKLFF
NA,TRBV5-6,TRBJ2-3,TRBD2,TGTGCCAGCAGCTTCCGGACTAGCGGGGAAGATACGCAGTATTTT,CASSFRTSGEDTQYF
NA,TRBV6-5,TRBJ1-3,NA,TGTGCCAGCAGTTACTCGTCGGCGGTTGGGTTGCTCACCATATATTTT,CASSYSSAVGLLTIYF
NA,TRBV27,TRBJ2-5,TRBD1,TGTGCCAGCAGTCCGCTGACAGGGGAAGAGACCCAGTACTTC,CASSPLTGEETQYF
NA,TRBV27,TRBJ2-5,NA,TGTGCCAGCAGCCTTCGCAGGGAAAGGCAAGAGACCCAGTACTTC,CASSLRRERQETQYF
NA,TRBV19,TRBJ2-5,NA,TGTGCCAGTAGTGGGGGGAGGCGGGAGACCCAGTACTTC,CASSGGRRETQYF
once,TRBV6-5,TRBJ1-2,NA,TGTGCCAGCCGAGGGTTCAGTGGCTACACCTTC,CASRGFSGYTF
NA,TRBV7-9,TRBJ1-5,TRBD1,TGTGCCAGCAGCTCTGGCCTGGGACAGGATAACCAGCCCCAGCATTTT,CASSSGLGQDNQPQHF
NA,TRBV2,TRBJ2-5,TRBD2,TGTGCCAGCGAGACCCCTAGCGGGATGGTTCTGGAGACCCAGTACTTC,CASETPSGMVLETQYF